This T cell receptor (beta chain) emerged from a study of cytomegalovirus exposure and HLA in healthy donors. Study results and limitations: Indistinguishable V segments, including TRBV6-2 and TRBV6-3, were excluded.

The PCR ran on 60 Vbeta and 13 Jbeta primers. Measured with immunoSEQ multiplex PCR; TCRdb has only the in-frame clones, and not every one. This sample has 75,000 to 95,000 clones, with less than 80% found just once. V shed 2 bases, J shed 4 bases, and the junction held 7 bases outside the gene matches. This CDR3 is built from 15 residues. CDR1 is KGHSH and CDR2 is LQKENI in the germline V gene. On this clone itself: Antigen specificity is unknown.

The specimen was PBMCs. The clonotype originates from a human donor in good health. The chain is built from TRBV18 and TRBJ2-7; 8 bases fit TRBD1. The CDR3 region has the DNA TGTGCCAGCTCACCAAGGAGGCAGGGGGCATACGAGCAGTACTTC. Protein product: CASSPRRQGAYEQYF.